Detailed here is one T cell receptor (beta chain). Its specific antigen is unknown. No base-level quality is on record; no much larger clone is a single base apart. Library construction relied on PCR. DNA from cultured CD4+ T cells was subjected to TCR sequencing with the Oncomine TCR Beta short-read assay at the Johns Hopkins FTIC core. The QIAamp micro DNA kit was used to extract genomic DNA from the cultured CD4+ T cells. The Oncomine TCR Beta libraries from cultured CD4+ T cells were pooled using unique dual indexes and then sequenced on an Illumina iSeq 100. In the source study's methods: Non-productive sequences were removed, and CDR3s not starting with C, not ending with F or W, or shorter than 7 amino acids were discarded. Antigen-specific clonotypes were identified with the MANAFEST web application by comparing peptide-stimulated wells with reference and other culture wells. To be called positive, a clone needed an FDR below 0.05, an odds ratio above 5, and a productive frequency above 0.1% in at least two of three replicate wells. Cross-reactive clonotypes were defined as significantly expanded in both SARS-CoV-2 spike wells and at least one common cold coronavirus spike condition. Similarity between CDR3 sequences was evaluated in R version 3.6.1 using Levenshtein distances (stringdist) and unrooted phylogenetic trees (ape). The raw public data were reprocessed by TCRdb itself: fastp quality trimming at Q25, MiXCR clonotype calling, in-frame beta chains only. Under each unique CDR3 protein, matching rows form one entry showing the most common genes and DNA. These V and J calls originate from TCRdb's pipeline instead of the authors' own analysis. A total of some 16,000 distinct CDR3 sequences appear in this sample, approximately 45% of them only once. The ten largest clones take up over 6% of the sample.

CDR1 is given as DFQATT and CDR2 as SNEGSKA, both from the germline V gene (reference sequence). From the cysteine up to the phenylalanine, the CDR3 has a length of 12 residues. Only CDR3 DNA remains: 36 bases, in frame from the first base. Clipping removes 4 bases from V and 8 bases from J, with 4 as the unmatched junction base count. This sample is drawn from a study of vaccination and CD4 T cells after COVID-19 (dated by TCRdb to 2021 to 2024). Study-wide context: Convalescent patients had a positive SARS-CoV-2 result on nasal swab PCR, and of these patients, under ten had mild disease and one had severe disease. In the convalescent cohort there were six males and four females, among whom were two Hispanic individuals, seven Caucasians, two Asians and one multiracial person. Participants received two doses of either the Pfizer-BioNTech BNT162b2 vaccine (n=8) or the Moderna mRNA-1273 vaccine (n=2). Post-COVID blood samples were collected from convalescent patients a median of approximately 100 days after diagnosis, with a range of roughly 30 to 170 days. Post-vaccine blood samples were collected a median of approximately eleven weeks after the second vaccine dose, ranging from about 12 to 250 days. Culture stimuli were overlapping spike peptide pools from SARS-CoV-2 and from the common cold coronaviruses HCoV-NL63, HCoV-OC43 and HCoV-229E. In control cultures, a CEFX viral epitope pool was used as positive control, an HIV-1 Nef peptide pool was used as negative control, or no peptide was added. In around 9 COVID-19 convalescent patients and a handful of infection-naive healthy vaccine recipients, researchers compared the spike-specific CD4+ TCR repertoire from before mRNA vaccination with the repertoire from after.

The treatment or condition label of this sample denotes: roughly 10-day PBMC culture with coronavirus spike peptide pools or control peptides (ViraFEST assay). The ViraFEST assay, used in the study, expanded antigen-specific T cells with peptide pools and then identified the expanded clonotypes through TCR sequencing. The convalescent patients' positive SARS-CoV-2 PCR tests fell between March and December 2020, which was before the Alpha, Beta and Delta variants emerged in the United States. Under 2.5 million PBMCs per well were cultured in IMDM with approximately 5% human AB serum and about 9.7 IU/ml IL-2, plus 10 ug/ml peptide pools. On days 3 and 7, half of the culture medium was replaced with fresh IL-2-containing medium. After 10 to 11 days of culture, CD4+ T cells were isolated by negative selection with the EasySep CD4+ T cell isolation kit. Ficoll-Paque Plus gradient centrifugation was used to isolate PBMCs from whole blood, and the isolated PBMCs were then either used fresh or cryopreserved at -140C. In general, triplicate wells were set up for every culture condition.

What the authors observed across the whole study: Nearly all vaccine-specific clones in convalescent patients (304 of 307) were mono-reactive for SARS-CoV-2 spike rather than cross-reactive with common cold coronaviruses. The median number of SARS-CoV-2-reactive clonotypes rose from around 20 after infection to 35 to 45 after vaccination, but the change was not significant. Relatively few convalescent patients were included in the study, and early timepoints after natural infection were not analyzed. Among convalescent patients, a median roughly 90% of the SARS-CoV-2-reactive clones seen after vaccination appeared only after vaccination, which suggests priming specific to the vaccine.

This specimen was CD4+ T cells from blood, cultured in vitro, taken after SARS-CoV-2 vaccination. The chain couples TRBV20-1 to TRBJ2-1; the junction holds 8 bases that match TRBD1. The sequence derives from a human donor who had recovered from COVID-19. The nucleotides read TGCAGTGCTATCAGGGGGCTGGATGAGCAGTTCTTC. Its coded protein is CSAIRGLDEQFF.